Sequencing of this TCR beta chain was carried out in a study of beta chain features in type 1 diabetes. Study as a whole: There were approximately 100 million sorted cells examined across all samples.

This CDR3 has 16 amino acids. Trimming took 5 bases from V and 1 from J, leaving 16 bases between them. Per germline, CDR1 SEHNR and CDR2 FQNEAQ (reference sequence). This clone was recorded a few times. Its antigen is currently unknown. Sequenced material consisted of expressed TCRB transcripts (all of the isolated RNA was reverse transcribed). Some 3.4 million reads were obtained on average from naive, central memory and regulatory T cell samples. Clones were read by immunoSEQ multiplex PCR, and TCRdb kept only the in-frame ones, dropping some. This sample has 52,000 or so clones; about 50% occur once, and the top ten carry 2.6%. Study-wide results and caveats: When VDJ junctions were examined, type 1 diabetes patients showed fewer insertions and more deletions. Shorter TCRB CDR3s, moderately but significantly so, marked every one of the four CD4+ subsets in Type 1 diabetes patients.

This receptor was taken from a woman between 40 and 55 years old with type 1 diabetes. The chain carries TRBV7-9 and TRBJ2-3; D might be TRBD2 (6 bases). The source material was Tregs from blood. The CDR3, as DNA: TGTGCCAGCAGCCACCGTAGCGGACTTGGCACAGATACGCAGTATTTT. Translation gives CASSHRSGLGTDTQYF.